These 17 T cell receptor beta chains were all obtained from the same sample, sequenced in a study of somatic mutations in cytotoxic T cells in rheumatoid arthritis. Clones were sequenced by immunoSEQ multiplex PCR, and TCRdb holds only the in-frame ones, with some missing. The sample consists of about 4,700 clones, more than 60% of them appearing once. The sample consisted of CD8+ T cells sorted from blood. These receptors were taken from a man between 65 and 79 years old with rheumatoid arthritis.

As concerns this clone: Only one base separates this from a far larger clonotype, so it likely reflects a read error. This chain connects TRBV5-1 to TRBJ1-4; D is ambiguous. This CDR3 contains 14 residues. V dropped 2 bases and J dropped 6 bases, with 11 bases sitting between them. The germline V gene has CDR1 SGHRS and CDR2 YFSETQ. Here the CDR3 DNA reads TGCGCCAGCAGCTTAGTGGCAGTGGATGAAAAACTGTTTTTT. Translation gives CASSLVAVDEKLFF.

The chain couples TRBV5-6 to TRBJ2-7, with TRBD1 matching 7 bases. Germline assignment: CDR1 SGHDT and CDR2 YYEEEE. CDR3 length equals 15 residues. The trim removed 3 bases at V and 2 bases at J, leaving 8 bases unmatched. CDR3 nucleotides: TGTGCCAGCAGCTGGGGGCCAGGGGGAACCTACGAGCAGTACTTC. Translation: CASSWGPGGTYEQYF.

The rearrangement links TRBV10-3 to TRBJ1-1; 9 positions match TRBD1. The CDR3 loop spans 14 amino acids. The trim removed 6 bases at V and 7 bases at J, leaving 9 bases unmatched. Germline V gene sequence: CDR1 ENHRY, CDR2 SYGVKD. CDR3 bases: TGTGCCATCAGGGTTACAGGGGGCCAGAATGAAGCTTTCTTT. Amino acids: CAIRVTGGQNEAFF.

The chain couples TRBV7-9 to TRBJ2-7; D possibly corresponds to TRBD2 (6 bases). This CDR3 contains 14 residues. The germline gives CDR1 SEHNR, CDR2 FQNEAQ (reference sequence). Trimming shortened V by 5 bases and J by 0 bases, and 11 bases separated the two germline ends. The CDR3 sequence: CASSPPGLSYEQYF. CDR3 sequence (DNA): TGTGCCAGCAGCCCACCGGGACTCTCCTACGAGCAGTACTTC.

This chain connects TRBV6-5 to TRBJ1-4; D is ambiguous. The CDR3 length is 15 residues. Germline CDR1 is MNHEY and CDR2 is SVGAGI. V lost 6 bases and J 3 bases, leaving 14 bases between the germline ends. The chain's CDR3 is CASSQVGAPNEKLFF. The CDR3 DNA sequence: TGTGCCAGCAGCCAAGTGGGAGCTCCTAATGAAAAACTGTTTTTT.

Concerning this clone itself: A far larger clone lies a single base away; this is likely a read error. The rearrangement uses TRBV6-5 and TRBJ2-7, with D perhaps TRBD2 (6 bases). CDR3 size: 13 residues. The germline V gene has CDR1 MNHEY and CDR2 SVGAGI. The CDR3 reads CASRYSGTDEQYF. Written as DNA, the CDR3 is TGTGCCAGCAGATACTCGGGGACTGACGAGCAGTACTTC.

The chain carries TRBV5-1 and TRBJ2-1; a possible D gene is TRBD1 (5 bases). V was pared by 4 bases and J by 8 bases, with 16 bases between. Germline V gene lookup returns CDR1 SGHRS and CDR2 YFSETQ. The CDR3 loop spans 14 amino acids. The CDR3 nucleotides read TGCGCCAGCAGCCCTAAAGGGTGGGGCGATGAGCAGTTCTTC. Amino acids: CASSPKGWGDEQFF.

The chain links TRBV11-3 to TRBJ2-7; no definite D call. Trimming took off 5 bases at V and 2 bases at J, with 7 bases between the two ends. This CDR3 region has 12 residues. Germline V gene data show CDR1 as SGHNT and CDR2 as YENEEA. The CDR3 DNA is TGTGCCAGCAGCCTACGTACCTACGAGCAGTACTTC. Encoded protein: CASSLRTYEQYF.

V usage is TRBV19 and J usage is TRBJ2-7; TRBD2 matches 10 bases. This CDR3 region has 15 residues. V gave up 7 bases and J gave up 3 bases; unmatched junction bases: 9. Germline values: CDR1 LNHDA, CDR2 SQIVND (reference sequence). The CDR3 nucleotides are TGTGCCAGTAAATTAACTAGCGGGGCTTTCTACGAGCAGTACTTC. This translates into CASKLTSGAFYEQYF.

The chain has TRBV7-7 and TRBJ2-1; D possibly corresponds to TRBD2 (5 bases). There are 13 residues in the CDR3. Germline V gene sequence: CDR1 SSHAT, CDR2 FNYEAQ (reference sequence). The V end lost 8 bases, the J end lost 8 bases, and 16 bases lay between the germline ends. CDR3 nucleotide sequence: TGTGCCAGCGCTGATAGCGTGACGGATGAGCAGTTCTTC. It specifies CASADSVTDEQFF.

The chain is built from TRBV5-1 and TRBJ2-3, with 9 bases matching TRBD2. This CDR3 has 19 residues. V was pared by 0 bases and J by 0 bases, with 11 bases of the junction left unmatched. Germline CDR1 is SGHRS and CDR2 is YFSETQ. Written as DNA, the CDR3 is TGCGCCAGCAGCTTGGTAGTAGCGGGGGTGTCTTCTAGCACAGATACGCAGTATTTT. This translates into CASSLVVAGVSSSTDTQYF.

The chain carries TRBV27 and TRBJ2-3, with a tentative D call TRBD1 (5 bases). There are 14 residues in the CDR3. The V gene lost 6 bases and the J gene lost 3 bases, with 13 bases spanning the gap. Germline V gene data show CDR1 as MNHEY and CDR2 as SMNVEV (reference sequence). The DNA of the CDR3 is TGTGCCAGCAGAGACAGATTTAGAACAGATACGCAGTATTTT. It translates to CASRDRFRTDTQYF.

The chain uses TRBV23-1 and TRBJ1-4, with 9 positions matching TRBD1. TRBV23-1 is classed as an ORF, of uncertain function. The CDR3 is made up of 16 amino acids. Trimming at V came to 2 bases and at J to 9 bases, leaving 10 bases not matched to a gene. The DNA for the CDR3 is TGCGCCAGCAGTCAACTTTGGGACAGGGTTAAGCAAAAACTGTTTTTT. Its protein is CASSQLWDRVKQKLFF.

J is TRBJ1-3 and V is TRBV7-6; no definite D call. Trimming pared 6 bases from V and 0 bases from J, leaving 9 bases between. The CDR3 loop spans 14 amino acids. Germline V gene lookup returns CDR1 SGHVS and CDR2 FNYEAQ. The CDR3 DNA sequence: TGTGCCAGCAGTGAGAGTCTCTCTGGAAACACCATATATTTT. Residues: CASSESLSGNTIYF.

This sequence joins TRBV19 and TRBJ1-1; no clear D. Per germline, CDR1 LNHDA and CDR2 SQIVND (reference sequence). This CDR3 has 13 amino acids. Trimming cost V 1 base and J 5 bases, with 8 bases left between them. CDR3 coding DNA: TGTGCCAGTAGTATAGCCGGTTGGACTGAAGCTTTCTTT. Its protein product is CASSIAGWTEAFF.

The CDR3 nucleotides are TGTGCCAGCAGCTATACGGGACTTGGAGCAGATACGCAGTATTTT. As protein: CASSYTGLGADTQYF. The rearrangement uses TRBV7-3 and TRBJ2-3; perhaps TRBD2 as D (6 bases). Trimming removed 4 bases at V and 4 bases at J, with 15 bases between. The CDR3 totals 15 residues. The V gene's germline CDR1 is SGHTA and CDR2 FQGTGA.

The CDR3 region is CASSGLAGPLEQFF. CDR3 nucleotides: TGTGCCAGCTCAGGGCTAGCGGGCCCCCTAGAGCAGTTCTTC. The gene calls are TRBV11-2 and TRBJ2-1; 8 bases fit TRBD2. The V and J ends lost 8 bases and 10 bases, in that order; junction bases with no gene match: 13. The CDR3 sequence is 14 residues long. Germline loops: CDR1 SGHAT, CDR2 FQNNGV.